This is a list of T cell receptor beta chains from one sample in a study of Graves' ophthalmopathy and Graves' hyperthyroidism. TCRdb fed the multiplex PCR reads into MiXCR, producing one record per CDR3 protein. The sample lists around 1,200,000 distinct CDR3 sequences, about two fifths seen once, with around 10% in the top ten. The sequencing input was peripheral blood or thyroid tissue (not recorded which). The receptors were gathered from an adult man with Graves' hyperthyroidism. CDR3s include the opening cysteine and the closing phenylalanine or tryptophan. The D gene is left open where the match is weak. The size of a clone is reported for some rows only, either as once, few or many, or as a class for expanded clones.

D gene	J gene	V gene	clone size	CDR3 protein	CDR3 DNA
.	TRBJ1-2	TRBV10-1	many	CASSRDTNYGYTF	TGCGCCAGCAGCCGAGACACTAACTATGGCTACACCTTC
.	TRBJ1-1	TRBV6-5	.	CASSEAQANTEAFF	TGTGCCAGCAGTGAGGCGCAGGCGAACACTGAAGCTTTCTTT
.	TRBJ1-5	TRBV27	.	CASSSSWGWQPQHF	TGTGCCAGCAGTTCCTCGTGGGGCTGGCAGCCCCAGCATTTT
.	TRBJ2-5	TRBV10-2	few	CASSYTGAAQETQYF	TGTGCCAGCAGTTATACCGGGGCCGCCCAAGAGACCCAGTACTTC
TRBD1	TRBJ1-1	TRBV7-8	few	CASSPRDRGNTEAFF	TGCGCCAGCAGCCCGCGGGACAGGGGGAACACTGAAGCTTTCTTT
TRBD2	TRBJ2-5	TRBV7-7	.	CASSPRTSGSGTQYF	TGTGCCAGCAGCCCCAGGACTAGCGGGAGCGGGACCCAGTACTTC
.	TRBJ1-1	TRBV10-3	once	CAISESGLGGKAFF	TGTGCCATCAGTGAGTCAGGACTTGGCGGCAAAGCTTTCTTT
TRBD2	TRBJ2-7	TRBV10-3	.	CARDPRGSGNPSYEQYF	TGTGCTAGAGACCCAAGGGGTAGCGGGAACCCCTCCTACGAGCAGTACTTC
TRBD1	TRBJ1-4	TRBV5-1	few	CASSPWTGNNEKLFF	TGCGCCAGCAGCCCCTGGACAGGAAATAATGAAAAACTGTTTTTT
.	TRBJ1-1	TRBV5-4	.	CASSLDRAPRDTEAFF	TGTGCCAGCAGCTTGGACCGTGCCCCCCGCGACACTGAAGCTTTCTTT
.	TRBJ1-1	TRBV4-1	few	CASSQTKGNTEAFF	TGCGCCAGCAGCCAGACGAAGGGGAACACTGAAGCTTTCTTT
TRBD1	TRBJ2-5	TRBV11-2	many	CASSSRTGDGETQYF	TGTGCCAGCAGCTCCCGGACAGGGGACGGAGAGACCCAGTACTTC
.	TRBJ2-7	TRBV7-9	.	CASSLAQGQFYEQYF	TGTGCCAGCAGCTTAGCGCAGGGGCAATTCTACGAGCAGTACTTC
.	TRBJ1-5	TRBV3-1	few	CASSQAGRPQHF	TGTGCCAGCAGCCAAGCTGGGAGGCCCCAGCATTTT
.	TRBJ1-1	TRBV5-6	.	CASSIHGGNTEAFF	TGTGCCAGCAGCATCCACGGCGGGAACACTGAAGCTTTCTTT
.	TRBJ2-5	TRBV4-3	many	CASSQDLAEQETQYF	TGCGCCAGCAGCCAAGATTTGGCGGAACAAGAGACCCAGTACTTC
TRBD2	TRBJ2-6	TRBV6-5	.	CASSSSGRAIIAGANVLTF	TGTGCCAGCAGTTCTAGCGGGAGGGCCATAATTGCTGGGGCCAACGTCCTGACTTTC
.	TRBJ1-5	TRBV6-2/TRBV6-3	once	CASRPQGNQPHHF	TGTGCCAGCAGACCGCAGGGGAATCAGCCCCACCATTTT
.	TRBJ1-2	TRBV4-1	.	CASGLGNTDGYTF	TGCGCCAGCGGGTTGGGGAATACTGATGGCTACACCTTC
.	TRBJ1-2	TRBV20-1	.	CSARMAGDGYTF	TGCAGTGCTAGAATGGCAGGGGATGGCTACACCTTC
TRBD1	TRBJ1-6	TRBV29-1	.	CSAKDRDNSPPHF	TGCAGCGCTAAGGACAGGGATAATTCACCCCCCCACTTT
TRBD1	TRBJ1-4	TRBV7-8	many	CASSLRIQGINEKLFF	TGTGCCAGCAGCTTACGAATACAGGGGATCAATGAAAAACTGTTTTTT
.	TRBJ2-7	TRBV4-2	few	CASSQEPPGTYEQYF	TGTGCCAGCAGCCAAGAGCCTCCGGGGACCTACGAGCAGTACTTC
.	TRBJ1-1	TRBV19	many	CASCWVSQGKTEAFF	TGTGCCAGTTGTTGGGTCTCGCAAGGTAAAACTGAAGCTTTCTTT
TRBD1	TRBJ1-2	TRBV13	many	CASSSGTVGGYTF	TGTGCCAGCAGCTCAGGGACAGTGGGTGGCTACACCTTC
.	TRBJ2-7	TRBV12-3/TRBV12-4	few	CASSNGAMAYEQYF	TGTGCCAGCAGCAACGGGGCCATGGCCTACGAGCAGTACTTC
.	TRBJ2-7	TRBV6-5	many	CASSYRRYSYEQYF	TGTGCCAGCAGTTACCGGCGGTACTCCTACGAGCAGTACTTC
TRBD1	TRBJ1-2	TRBV29-1	once	CSVTTGGGYGYTF	TGCAGCGTTACTACAGGGGGCGGCTATGGCTACACCTTC
.	TRBJ2-6	TRBV5-1	many	CASSFGPISGANVLTF	TGCGCCAGCAGCTTCGGGCCAATCTCTGGGGCCAACGTCCTGACTTTC
.	TRBJ1-4	TRBV3-1	.	CASSLSDLMGKLFF	TGTGCCAGCAGTTTATCGGACCTGATGGGAAAACTGTTTTTT
TRBD1	TRBJ1-1	TRBV5-4	.	CASSPTGTGGQKNTEAFF	TGTGCCAGCAGCCCAACCGGGACAGGGGGCCAAAAGAACACTGAAGCTTTCTTT
.	TRBJ2-5	TRBV4-1	.	CATATVGTPRDTQYF	TGCGCCACCGCCACGGTTGGGACTCCCAGGGACACCCAGTACTTC
.	TRBJ1-3	TRBV9	.	CASSVGEGYAGNTIYF	TGTGCCAGCAGCGTCGGCGAGGGGTATGCTGGAAACACCATATATTTT
.	TRBJ2-7	TRBV7-9	many	CASSLGYGLDEQYF	TGTGCCAGCAGCTTAGGGTACGGGTTGGACGAGCAGTACTTC
.	TRBJ2-7	TRBV7-2	once	CASSLDWTAYEQYF	TGTGCCAGCAGCTTAGATTGGACGGCCTACGAGCAGTACTTC
.	TRBJ2-5	TRBV7-9	few	CASSLYEWGNQETQYF	TGTGCCAGCAGCTTATATGAGTGGGGTAACCAAGAGACCCAGTACTTC